This TCR beta chain was recovered during a study of human T cells and chemical hapten exposure. Study-wide context: The study sensitized with 2% DPC on a 2 cm by 2 cm patch of upper inner arm skin. The patient population, which was mostly female, had alopecia areata, totalis or universalis.

A word on this clonotype: Its antigen is not known.

TCRdb ran MiXCR on the RACE reads and lists one entry per CDR3 protein. The sample lists 85,000 to 95,000 distinct CDR3 sequences; roughly 9.6% were seen once. Time point given: patch test 2, 6 weeks after DPC sensitization. Treatment noted: therapeutic diphenylcyclopropenone sensitization with weekly scalp DPC. Trimming shortened V by 0 bases and J by 4 bases, and 12 bases separated the two germline ends. The CDR3 contains 16 residues. Germline lookup yields CDR1 SGHTA and CDR2 FQGNSA. General study results and limits: Expanded TCR counts at PT1 went up together with patch test score, a positive correlation.

Sequenced material: whole blood, taken in connection with sensitization to the hapten diphenylcyclopropenone (DPC). The receptor was derived from a man between 35 and 55 years old with alopecia areata. Some clones in this sample may be carry-over from other donors' samples. The rearrangement links TRBV7-2 to TRBJ1-4, with D unresolved. The CDR3 loop reads CASSLASGRGNEKLFF. In DNA form, the CDR3 reads TGTGCCAGCAGCTTAGCGTCCGGACGGGGTAATGAAAAACTGTTTTTT.